These 10 T cell receptor beta chains share one sample of origin, sequenced in a study of T cell clones after liver transplantation. Some clones are missing from TCRdb's copy, which holds only in-frame ones; the method was immunoSEQ multiplex PCR. Among 70,000 to 95,000 clones listed, approximately 82% were seen once. The starting material was CD4+ T cells from blood, obtained at the 22-month timepoint. The source is a human patient who received a liver transplant. Some T cells here may be from the graft donor.

The CDR3, as DNA: TGCGCCAGCAGCTTAGGTGGACAGCACTACGAGCAGTACTTC. It encodes CASSLGGQHYEQYF. J is TRBJ2-7 and V is TRBV5-1, with D tentatively TRBD1 (6 bases). The germline gives CDR1 SGHRS, CDR2 YFSETQ. The CDR3 is made up of 14 amino acids. The V end lost 2 bases, the J end lost 3 bases, and 12 bases lay between the germline ends.

The chain has TRBV5-4 and TRBJ2-1; maybe TRBD1 (6 bases). Germline CDR1 is SGHNT and CDR2 is YYREEE (reference sequence). V lost 0 bases, J lost 7 bases, and 11 bases lay in between. The CDR3 is made up of 14 amino acids. The CDR3 DNA follows: TGTGCCAGCAGCTTGGGACAGGCAGAAAATGAGCAGTTCTTC. Translating gives CASSLGQAENEQFF.

The V and J genes are TRBV15 and TRBJ2-1; D is undetermined. The V end lost 5 bases, the J end lost 0 bases, and 20 bases lay between the germline ends. The CDR3 length is 18 residues. CDR1 LNHNV and CDR2 YYDKDF come from the germline V gene (reference sequence). In nucleotides, the CDR3 is TGTGCCACCAGCCCCGGCCCCCCCCGACTGAGCTCCTACAATGAGCAGTTCTTC. Its protein product is CATSPGPPRLSSYNEQFF.

This clone has only a few counts. The chain couples TRBV10-1 to TRBJ2-7; TRBD2 aligns across 8 bases. This CDR3 has 12 amino acids. Germline CDR1 reads WNHNN; CDR2 reads SYGVQD (reference sequence). Trimming removed 8 bases from V and 5 bases from J; junction bases left unmatched: 5. CDR3 DNA sequence: TGCGCCAGCCCGGGGGGGCGCGACGAGCAGTACTTC. It specifies CASPGGRDEQYF.

This clone was recorded a few times. V is TRBV4-1 and J is TRBJ2-7; D gene uncertain. The CDR3 is made up of 15 amino acids. V lost 1 base to trimming and J lost 3 bases, with 13 bases between them. Germline CDR1 reads MGHRA; CDR2 reads YSYEKL. As DNA, the CDR3 is TGCGCCAGCAGCCAAGTAGGAGCTGGCGGCTACGAGCAGTACTTC. It encodes CASSQVGAGGYEQYF.

This chain's CDR3 is CASSGPSGANVLTF. DNA of the CDR3: TGTGCCAGCAGCGGGCCCTCTGGGGCCAACGTCCTGACTTTC. The chain combines TRBV28 with TRBJ2-6; D is uncertain. The ends were cut back, 6 bases at V and 0 bases at J, with 6 bases in the middle. Germline CDR1 and CDR2: MDHEN and SYDVKM. The CDR3 length is 14 residues.

The sample holds a few counts of this clone. The rearrangement links TRBV7-2 to TRBJ1-1; TRBD1 matches 7 bases. The J segment lost 10 bases and the V segment lost 3 bases, leaving 5 bases of the junction unmatched. Germline CDR1 reads SGHTA; CDR2 reads FQGNSA. CDR3 length: 12 amino acids. The CDR3 spells CASSLLGTVAFF. In DNA, the CDR3 is TGTGCCAGCAGCTTGTTGGGGACAGTAGCTTTCTTT.

The chain uses TRBV6-1 and TRBJ2-7; the D is unclear. V was shortened by 0 bases and J by 2 bases, with 11 bases between the two germline ends. The length of the CDR3 is 15 residues. The germline CDR1 and CDR2 sequences are MNHNS and SASEGT. The CDR3 DNA reads TGTGCCAGCAGTGAAGCTGTAGGGTCGACCTACGAGCAGTACTTC. As protein: CASSEAVGSTYEQYF.

This clone has a handful of counts. Other DNA sequences of this sample code for an identical CDR3. The chain combines TRBV5-6 with TRBJ1-1; D gene ambiguous. Trimming took 0 bases from V and 0 from J, leaving 3 bases between them. Germline-derived CDR1 and CDR2 are SGHDT and YYEEEE. CDR3 length: 13 amino acids. Here the CDR3 reads CASSLEVNTEAFF. In nucleotides, the CDR3 is TGTGCCAGCAGCTTGGAAGTGAACACTGAAGCTTTCTTT.

The rearrangement uses TRBV18 and TRBJ2-7, with 12 bases that match TRBD1. Germline V gene lookup returns CDR1 KGHSH and CDR2 LQKENI. Trimming took 2 bases from V and 4 from J; bases not matched to a gene: 6. The CDR3 covers 16 residues. The DNA of the CDR3 is TGTGCCAGCTCACCAGCGGGGACAGGGGGCGGTTACGAGCAGTACTTC. Translated, it gives CASSPAGTGGGYEQYF.